This TCR beta chain was identified during a study of neurological immune-mediated disorders. The V end was cut by 4 bases, the J end by 4 bases, with 14 bases between. The CDR3 sequence is 15 residues long. CDR1 is SGHRS and CDR2 is YFSETQ in the germline V gene. The unsorted libraries were prepared from 2 million PBMCs (stored at -80 C). Study-wide results and limits: There were no CDR3 amino acid sequences shared by expanded clones across subjects, a result suggesting private repertoires in all groups.

Note on this clonotype: Its antigen is still unknown.

As for the cDNA, it was generated by 5'RACE with 10-nucleotide random UMIs. TCRdb used MiXCR to reprocess the 5' RACE reads, holding one entry per CDR3 protein. The data contain about 59,000 distinct CDR3 sequences, 9.5% to 15% of them singletons. The sample comprised PBMCs. This clonotype was sampled from an older woman with HTLV-1-associated myelopathy (HAM/TSP). J is TRBJ2-2 and V is TRBV5-1; a weak D match, TRBD1 (6 bases). The CDR3 here is CASSVSGDPTGELFF. The CDR3 region has the DNA TGCGCCAGCAGCGTTTCAGGGGACCCCACCGGGGAGCTGTTTTTT. The variable domain in full, with the rest retrieved from reference TRBV5-1 and TRBJ2-2, is KAGVTQTPRYLIKTRGQQVTLSCSPISGHRSVSWYQQTPGQGLQFLFEYFSETQRNKGNFPGRFSGRQFSNSRSEMNVSTLELGDSALYLCASSVSGDPTGELFFGEGSRLTVL.